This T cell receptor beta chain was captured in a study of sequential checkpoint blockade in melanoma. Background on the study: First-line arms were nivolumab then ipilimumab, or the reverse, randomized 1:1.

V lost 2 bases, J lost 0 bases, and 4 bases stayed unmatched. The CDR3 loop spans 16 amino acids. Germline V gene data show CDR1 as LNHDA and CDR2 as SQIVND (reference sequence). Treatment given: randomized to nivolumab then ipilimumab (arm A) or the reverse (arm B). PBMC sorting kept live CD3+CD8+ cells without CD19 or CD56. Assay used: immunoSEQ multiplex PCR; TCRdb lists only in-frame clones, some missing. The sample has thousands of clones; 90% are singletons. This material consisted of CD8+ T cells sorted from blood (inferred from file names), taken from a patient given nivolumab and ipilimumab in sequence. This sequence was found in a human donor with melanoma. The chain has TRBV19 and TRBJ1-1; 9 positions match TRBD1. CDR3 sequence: CASSIRDRELNTEAFF. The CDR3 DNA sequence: TGTGCCAGTAGTATACGGGACAGGGAGCTGAACACTGAAGCTTTCTTT.